This TCR beta chain was found in a study of human thymus T cells. The CDR3 is 14 residues long. Germline CDR1 and CDR2: SEHNR and FQNEAQ (reference sequence). V gave up 11 bases and J gave up 0 bases; unmatched junction bases: 9. The data were produced by immunoSEQ multiplex PCR, yet TCRdb's version contains in-frame clones alone and is incomplete. The table lists about 46,000 clones, 95% of them singletons. All available leukocytes, rather than a set cell count, yielded the blood DNA. The genes are TRBV7-9 and TRBJ1-2, with 7 bases lining up with TRBD1. The sequence was collected from a girl under three years old with a congenital heart defect but otherwise immunologically healthy. The sample comprised blood. CDR3 bases: TGTGCCGGCACCGGGACAGAGTCTAACTATGGCTACACCTTC. Amino acid sequence: CAGTGTESNYGYTF.